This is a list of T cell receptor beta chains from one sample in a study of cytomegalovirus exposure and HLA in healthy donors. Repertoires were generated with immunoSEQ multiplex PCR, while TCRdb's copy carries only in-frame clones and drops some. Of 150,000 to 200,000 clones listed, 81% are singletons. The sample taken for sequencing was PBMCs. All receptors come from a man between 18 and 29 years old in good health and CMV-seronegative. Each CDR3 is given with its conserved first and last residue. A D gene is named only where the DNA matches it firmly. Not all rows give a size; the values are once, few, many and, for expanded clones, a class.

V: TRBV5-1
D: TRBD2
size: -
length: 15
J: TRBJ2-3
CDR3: CASSLLAGGTDTQYF
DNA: TGCGCCAGCAGCTTACTAGCGGGAGGGACAGATACGCAGTATTTT

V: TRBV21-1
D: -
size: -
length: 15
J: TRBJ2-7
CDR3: CASRRETGANYEQYF
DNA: TGTGCCAGCAGGAGGGAAACAGGGGCAAACTACGAGCAGTACTTC

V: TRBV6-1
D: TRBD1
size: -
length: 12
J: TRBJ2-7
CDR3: CASSDRGYEQYF
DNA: TGTGCCAGCAGCGACAGGGGATACGAGCAGTACTTC

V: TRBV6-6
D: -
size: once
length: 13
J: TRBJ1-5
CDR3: CASRRSSNQPQHF
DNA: TGTGCCAGCAGGCGGAGTAGCAATCAGCCCCAGCATTTT

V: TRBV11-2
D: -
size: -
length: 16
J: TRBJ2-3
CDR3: CASSSQGRGSTDTQYF
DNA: TGTGCCAGCAGCTCACAGGGAAGGGGTAGCACAGATACGCAGTATTTT

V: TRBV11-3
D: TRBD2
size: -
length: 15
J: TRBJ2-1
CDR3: CASSLESGRDNEQFF
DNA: TGTGCCAGCAGCTTAGAGTCAGGGAGGGACAATGAGCAGTTCTTC

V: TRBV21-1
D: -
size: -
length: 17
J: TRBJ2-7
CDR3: CASTPTGRTLKRGEQYF
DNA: TGTGCCAGCACCCCGACAGGGAGGACTCTTAAGAGGGGCGAGCAGTACTTC

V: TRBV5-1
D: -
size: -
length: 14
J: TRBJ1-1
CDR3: CASSSTQGNTEAFF
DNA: TGCGCCAGCAGCTCCACACAGGGGAACACTGAAGCTTTCTTT

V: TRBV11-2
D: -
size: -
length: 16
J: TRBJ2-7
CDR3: CASSLVAGLASYEQYF
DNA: TGTGCCAGCAGCTTAGTTGCAGGGCTCGCATCCTACGAGCAGTACTTC

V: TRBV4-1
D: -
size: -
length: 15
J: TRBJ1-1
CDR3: CASSQDSGRGTEAFF
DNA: TGCGCCAGCAGCCAAGATTCGGGGCGGGGCACTGAAGCTTTCTTT

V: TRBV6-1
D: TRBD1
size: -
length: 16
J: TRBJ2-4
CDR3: CASSQDRVRAKNIQYF
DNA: TGTGCCAGCAGTCAAGACAGGGTCCGGGCCAAAAACATTCAGTACTTC

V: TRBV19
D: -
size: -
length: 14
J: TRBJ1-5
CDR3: CASSPQISNQPQHF
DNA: TGTGCCAGTAGTCCTCAGATTAGCAATCAGCCCCAGCATTTT

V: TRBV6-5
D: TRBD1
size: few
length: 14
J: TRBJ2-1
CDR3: CASRRTGRNNEQFF
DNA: TGTGCCAGCAGAAGGACAGGACGAAACAATGAGCAGTTCTTC

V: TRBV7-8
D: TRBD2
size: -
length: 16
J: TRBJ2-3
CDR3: CASSLREREYTDTQYF
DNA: TGTGCCAGCAGCTTGAGGGAGCGGGAGTACACAGATACGCAGTATTTT

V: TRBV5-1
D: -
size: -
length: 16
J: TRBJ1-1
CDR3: CASSLVQGRRSTEAFF
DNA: TGCGCCAGCAGCTTGGTTCAGGGGCGGAGGAGCACTGAAGCTTTCTTT

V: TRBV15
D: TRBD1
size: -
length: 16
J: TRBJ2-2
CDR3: CATSRNRGARTGELFF
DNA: TGTGCCACCAGCAGGAACAGGGGGGCGAGGACCGGGGAGCTGTTTTTT

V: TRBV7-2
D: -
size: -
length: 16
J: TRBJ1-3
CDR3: CASSLEIQGSGNTIYF
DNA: TGTGCCAGCAGCTTAGAAATACAGGGCTCTGGAAACACCATATATTTT

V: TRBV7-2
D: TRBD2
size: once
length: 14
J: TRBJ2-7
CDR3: CASRGLAGGGEQYF
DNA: TGTGCCAGCCGGGGACTAGCGGGAGGAGGGGAGCAGTACTTC

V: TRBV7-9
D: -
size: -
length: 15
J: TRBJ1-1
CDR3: CASSLWKGGDTEAFF
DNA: TGTGCCAGCAGCTTATGGAAGGGGGGGGACACTGAAGCTTTCTTT

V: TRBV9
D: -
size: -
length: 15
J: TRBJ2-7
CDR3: CASSVGPSPTLEQYF
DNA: TGTGCCAGCAGCGTAGGGCCTAGCCCTACTCTGGAGCAGTACTTC